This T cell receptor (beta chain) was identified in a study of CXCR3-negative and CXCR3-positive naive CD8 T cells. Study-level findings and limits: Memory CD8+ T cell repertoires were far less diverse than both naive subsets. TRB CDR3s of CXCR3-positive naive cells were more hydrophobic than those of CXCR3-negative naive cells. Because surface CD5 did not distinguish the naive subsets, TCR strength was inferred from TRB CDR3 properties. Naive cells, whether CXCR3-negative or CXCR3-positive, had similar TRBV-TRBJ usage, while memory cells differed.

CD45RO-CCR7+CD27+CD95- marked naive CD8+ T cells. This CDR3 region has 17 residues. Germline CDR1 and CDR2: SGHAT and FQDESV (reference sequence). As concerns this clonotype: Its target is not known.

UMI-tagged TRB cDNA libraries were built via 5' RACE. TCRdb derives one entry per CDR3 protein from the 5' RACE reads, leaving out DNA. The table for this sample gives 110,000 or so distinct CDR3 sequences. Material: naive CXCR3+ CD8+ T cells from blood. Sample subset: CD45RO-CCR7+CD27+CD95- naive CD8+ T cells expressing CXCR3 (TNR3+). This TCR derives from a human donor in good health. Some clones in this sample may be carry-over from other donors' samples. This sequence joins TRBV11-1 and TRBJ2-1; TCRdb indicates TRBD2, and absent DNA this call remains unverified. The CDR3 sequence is CASSLAQASGRAGEQFF. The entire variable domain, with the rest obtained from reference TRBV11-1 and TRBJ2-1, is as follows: EAEVAQSPRYKITEKSQAVAFWCDPISGHATLYWYRQILGQGPELLVQFQDESVVDDSQLPKDRFSAERLKGVDSTLKIQPAELGDSAMYLCASSLAQASGRAGEQFFGPGTRLTVL.